This T cell receptor beta chain derives from a study of technical replicates of blood from several donors. Using immunoSEQ multiplex PCR, the repertoire was profiled, and TCRdb retains in-frame clones only, with some absent. This sample has under 90,000 clones, with less than 95% found just once. V was pared by 4 bases and J by 4 bases, with 14 bases between. This CDR3 is 15 amino acids long. Per the germline V gene, CDR1 is MGHRA and CDR2 is YSYEKL. The sequenced material came from T cells isolated from PBMCs. The chain carries TRBV4-1 and TRBJ1-5; D is possibly TRBD1 (5 bases). This clonotype was obtained from a human donor in good health. CDR3 sequence: CASSLRQSLNQPQHF. The CDR3 nucleotides are TGCGCCAGCAGCCTCCGACAGTCTCTGAATCAGCCCCAGCATTTT.